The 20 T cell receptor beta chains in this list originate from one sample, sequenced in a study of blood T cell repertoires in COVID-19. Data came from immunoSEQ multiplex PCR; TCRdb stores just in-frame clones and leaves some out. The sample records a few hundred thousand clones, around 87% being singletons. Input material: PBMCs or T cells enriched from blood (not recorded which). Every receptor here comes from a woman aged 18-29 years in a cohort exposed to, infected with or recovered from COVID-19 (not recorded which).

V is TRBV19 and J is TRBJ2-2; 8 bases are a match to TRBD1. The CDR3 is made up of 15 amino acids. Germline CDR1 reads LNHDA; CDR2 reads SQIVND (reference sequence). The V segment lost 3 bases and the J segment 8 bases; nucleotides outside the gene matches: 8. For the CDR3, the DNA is TGTGCCAGTAGTATTGACAGGGGAAATTCTGGGGAGCTGTTTTTT. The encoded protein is CASSIDRGNSGELFF.

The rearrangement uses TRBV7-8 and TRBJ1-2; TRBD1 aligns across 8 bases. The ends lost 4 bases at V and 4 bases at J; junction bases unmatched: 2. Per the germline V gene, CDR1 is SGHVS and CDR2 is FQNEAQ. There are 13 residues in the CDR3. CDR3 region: CASSSGQGYGYTF. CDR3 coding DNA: TGTGCCAGCAGCTCAGGACAGGGCTATGGCTACACCTTC.

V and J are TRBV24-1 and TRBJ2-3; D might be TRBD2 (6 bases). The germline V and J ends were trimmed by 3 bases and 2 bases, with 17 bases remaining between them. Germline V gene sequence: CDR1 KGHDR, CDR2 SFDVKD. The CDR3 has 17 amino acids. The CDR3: CATSDGSGWRNTDTQYF. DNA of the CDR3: TGTGCCACCAGTGATGGGAGCGGGTGGAGGAACACAGATACGCAGTATTTT.

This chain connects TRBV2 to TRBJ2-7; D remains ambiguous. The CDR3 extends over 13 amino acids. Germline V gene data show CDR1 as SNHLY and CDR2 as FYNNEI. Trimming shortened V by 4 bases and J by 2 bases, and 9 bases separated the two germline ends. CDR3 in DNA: TGTGCCAGCAGTGCACAGATCCCCTACGAGCAGTACTTC. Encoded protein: CASSAQIPYEQYF.

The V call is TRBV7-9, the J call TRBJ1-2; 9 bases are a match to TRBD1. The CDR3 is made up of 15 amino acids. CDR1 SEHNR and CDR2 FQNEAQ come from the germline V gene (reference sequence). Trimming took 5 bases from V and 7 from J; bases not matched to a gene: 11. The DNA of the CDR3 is TGTGCCAGCAGCCAGGGACAGGGAGCGGGGTCTGGCTACACCTTC. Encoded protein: CASSQGQGAGSGYTF.

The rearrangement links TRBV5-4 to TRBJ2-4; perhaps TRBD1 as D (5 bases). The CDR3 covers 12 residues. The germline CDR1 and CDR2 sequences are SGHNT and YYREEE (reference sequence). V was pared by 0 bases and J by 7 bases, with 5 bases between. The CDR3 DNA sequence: TGTGCCAGCAGCTTGGCAGGGAACATTCAGTACTTC. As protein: CASSLAGNIQYF.

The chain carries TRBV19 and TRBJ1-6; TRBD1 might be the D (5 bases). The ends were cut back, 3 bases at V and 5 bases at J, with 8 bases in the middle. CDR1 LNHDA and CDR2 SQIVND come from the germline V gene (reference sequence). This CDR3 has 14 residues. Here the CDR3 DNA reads TGTGCCAGTAGTATGACAGCCAATAATTCACCCCTCCACTTT. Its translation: CASSMTANNSPLHF.

DNA of the CDR3: TGTGCCAGCAGCGTAGACGGAGGGAGCGACACAGATACGCAGTATTTT. This encodes CASSVDGGSDTDTQYF. The chain is built from TRBV9 and TRBJ2-3, with D perhaps matching TRBD2 (6 bases). Trimming shortened V by 0 bases and J by 2 bases, and 13 bases separated the two germline ends. Germline V gene sequence: CDR1 SGDLS, CDR2 YYNGEE. CDR3 length equals 16 residues.

CDR3 DNA: TGTGCCAGCTCCAGGGAGGCTGAAGCTTTCTTT. Its protein product is CASSREAEAFF. The chain is built from TRBV2 and TRBJ1-1, with a possible D match to TRBD1 (5 bases). V was clipped by 8 bases and J by 6 bases, with 10 bases between them. The CDR3 is 11 amino acids. The germline V gene encodes CDR1 SNHLY and CDR2 FYNNEI.

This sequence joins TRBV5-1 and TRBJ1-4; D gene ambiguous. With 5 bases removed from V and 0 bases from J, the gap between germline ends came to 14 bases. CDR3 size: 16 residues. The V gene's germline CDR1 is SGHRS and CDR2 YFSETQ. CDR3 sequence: CASSLSLSSTNEKLFF. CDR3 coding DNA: TGCGCCAGCAGTTTGTCTTTGTCCTCAACTAATGAAAAACTGTTTTTT.

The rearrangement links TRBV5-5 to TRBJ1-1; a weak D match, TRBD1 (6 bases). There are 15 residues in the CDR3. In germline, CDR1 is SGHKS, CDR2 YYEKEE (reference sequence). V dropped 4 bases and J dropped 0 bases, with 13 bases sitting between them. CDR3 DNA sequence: TGTGCCAGCAGCACATGGGGGGGCTTGAACACTGAAGCTTTCTTT. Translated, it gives CASSTWGGLNTEAFF.

The CDR3 region has the DNA TGTGCCAGCAGCCAAGCAACAGACACTGAAGCTTTCTTT. Translated, it gives CASSQATDTEAFF. The J gene is TRBJ1-1, the V gene TRBV4-2; D gene uncertain. This CDR3 has 13 residues. The V gene's germline CDR1 is LGHNA and CDR2 YNFKEQ. The V gene lost 1 base and the J gene lost 3 bases, with 6 bases spanning the gap.

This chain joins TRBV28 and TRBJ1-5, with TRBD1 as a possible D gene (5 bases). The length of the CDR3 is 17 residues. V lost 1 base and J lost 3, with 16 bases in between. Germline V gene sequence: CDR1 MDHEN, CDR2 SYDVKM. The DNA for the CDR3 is TGTGCCAGCAGTTTATTCCCCAGGGTGGGATTCAATCAGCCCCAGCATTTT. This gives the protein CASSLFPRVGFNQPQHF.

As DNA, the CDR3 is TGTGCCAGCAGCGTAGTAGCTAGCCGGTACAATGAGCAGTTCTTC. Translating gives CASSVVASRYNEQFF. The V and J genes are TRBV9 and TRBJ2-1; weak D call: TRBD2 (5 bases). The V gene's germline CDR1 is SGDLS and CDR2 YYNGEE. The length of the CDR3 is 15 residues. Trimming took 0 bases from V and 4 from J, leaving 11 bases between them.

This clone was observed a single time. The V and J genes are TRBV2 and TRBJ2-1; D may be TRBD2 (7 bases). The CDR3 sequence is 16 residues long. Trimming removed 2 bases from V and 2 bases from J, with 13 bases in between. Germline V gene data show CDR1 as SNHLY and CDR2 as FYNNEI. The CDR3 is CASSEQGTKAYNEQFF. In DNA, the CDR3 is TGTGCCAGCAGTGAACAGGGGACTAAGGCCTACAATGAGCAGTTCTTC. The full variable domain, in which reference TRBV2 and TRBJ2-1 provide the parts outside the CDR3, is EPEVTQTPSHQVTQMGQEVILRCVPISNHLYFYWYRQILGQKVEFLVSFYNNEISEKSEIFDDQFSVERPDGSNFTLKIRSTKLEDSAMYFCASSEQGTKAYNEQFFGPGTRLTVL.

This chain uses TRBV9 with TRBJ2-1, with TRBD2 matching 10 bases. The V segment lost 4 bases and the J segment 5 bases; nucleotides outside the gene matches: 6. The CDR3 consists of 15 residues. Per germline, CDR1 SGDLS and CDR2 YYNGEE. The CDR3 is CASSLGLAENNEQFF. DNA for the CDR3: TGTGCCAGCAGCCTAGGACTAGCGGAGAACAATGAGCAGTTCTTC.

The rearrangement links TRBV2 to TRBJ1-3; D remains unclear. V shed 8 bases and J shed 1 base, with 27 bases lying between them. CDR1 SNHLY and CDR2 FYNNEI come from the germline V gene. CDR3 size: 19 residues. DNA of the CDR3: TGTGCCAGCGGAGGCGGTTGGGGTCTTCTCAAGGGTTCTGGAAACACCATATATTTT. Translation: CASGGGWGLLKGSGNTIYF. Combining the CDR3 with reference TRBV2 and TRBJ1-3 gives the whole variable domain EPEVTQTPSHQVTQMGQEVILRCVPISNHLYFYWYRQILGQKVEFLVSFYNNEISEKSEIFDDQFSVERPDGSNFTLKIRSTKLEDSAMYFCASGGGWGLLKGSGNTIYFGEGSWLTVV.

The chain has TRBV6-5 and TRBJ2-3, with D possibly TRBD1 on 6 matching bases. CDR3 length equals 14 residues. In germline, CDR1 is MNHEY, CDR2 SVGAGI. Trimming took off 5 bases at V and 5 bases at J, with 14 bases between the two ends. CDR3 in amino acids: CASSKQGLLDTQYF. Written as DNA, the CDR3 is TGTGCCAGCAGTAAACAGGGCCTGTTAGATACGCAGTATTTT.

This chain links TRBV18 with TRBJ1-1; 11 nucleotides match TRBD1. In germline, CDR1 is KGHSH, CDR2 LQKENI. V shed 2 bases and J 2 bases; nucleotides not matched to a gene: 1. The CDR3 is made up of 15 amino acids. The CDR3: CASSPGQGANTEAFF. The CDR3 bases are TGTGCCAGCTCACCAGGACAGGGGGCAAACACTGAAGCTTTCTTT.

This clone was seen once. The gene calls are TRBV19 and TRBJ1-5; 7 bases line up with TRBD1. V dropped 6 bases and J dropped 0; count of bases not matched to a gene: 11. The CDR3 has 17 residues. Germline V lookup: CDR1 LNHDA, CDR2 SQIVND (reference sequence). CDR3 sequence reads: CASRETGILFSNQPQHF. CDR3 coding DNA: TGTGCCAGTAGGGAGACAGGGATCCTCTTTAGCAATCAGCCCCAGCATTTT.